This TCR beta chain originates from a study of CD8 T cells in Susac syndrome. Whole-study findings and limits: Detection of Susac-specific public clones gave 15 to 20 in total CD8+ repertoires and about five in CD8+ TEMRA repertoires.

Random hexamers were used to reverse transcribe the RNA input (roughly 0.5 to 1 ug). Each CDR3 protein is one row after TCRdb ran MiXCR on the immunoSEQ multiplex PCR reads. Among some 130,000 distinct CDR3 sequences, 85% to 95% were seen once, and the ten largest hold roughly 0.17%. In this sample, this clonotype turned up a few times. Its antigen is as yet unknown. Trimming took off 8 bases at V and 9 bases at J, with 8 bases between the two ends. This CDR3 contains 10 residues. Germline V lookup: CDR1 SNHLY, CDR2 FYNNEI. Sequencing was performed on CD8+ T cells from PBMCs. The chain has TRBV2 and TRBJ1-5, with unresolved D. The TCR sequence derives from a human donor with Susac syndrome. CDR3: CASGGRPQHF. Written as DNA, the CDR3 is TGTGCCAGCGGAGGCAGGCCCCAGCATTTT.